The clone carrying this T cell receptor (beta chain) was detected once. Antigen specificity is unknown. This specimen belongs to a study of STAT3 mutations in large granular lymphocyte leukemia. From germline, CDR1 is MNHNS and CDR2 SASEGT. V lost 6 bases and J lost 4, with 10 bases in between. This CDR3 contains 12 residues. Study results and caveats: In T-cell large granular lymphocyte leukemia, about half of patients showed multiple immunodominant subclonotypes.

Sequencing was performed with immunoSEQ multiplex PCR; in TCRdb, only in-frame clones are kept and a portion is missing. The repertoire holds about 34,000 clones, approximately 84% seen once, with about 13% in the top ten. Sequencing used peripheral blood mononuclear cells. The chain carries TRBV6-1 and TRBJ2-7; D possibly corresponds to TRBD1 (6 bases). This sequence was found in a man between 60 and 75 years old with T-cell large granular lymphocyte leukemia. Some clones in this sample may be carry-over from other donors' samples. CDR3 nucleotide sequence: TGTGCCAGCAGCCAAACAGGGTACGAGCAGTACTTC. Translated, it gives CASSQTGYEQYF.